This T cell receptor beta chain was captured by sequencing in a study of vaccination and CD4 T cells after COVID-19 (dated 2022 in TCRdb). For the study in its entirety: Every convalescent patient had a positive nasal swab PCR test for SARS-CoV-2, with mild disease in nine or ten patients and severe disease in one. The time from the second vaccine dose to post-vaccine blood sampling had a median of around 72 days and ranged from roughly 12 to 250 days. Participants received two doses of either the Pfizer-BioNTech BNT162b2 vaccine (n=8) or the Moderna mRNA-1273 vaccine (n=2). Post-COVID blood samples from convalescent patients were collected a median of around 100 days after diagnosis, with a range of 35 to 161 days. In around 10 COVID-19 convalescent patients and a handful of infection-naive healthy vaccine recipients, researchers compared the spike-specific CD4+ TCR repertoire from before mRNA vaccination with the repertoire from after. Six males and four females were included in the convalescent cohort, with two Hispanic individuals, seven Caucasians, two Asians and one multiracial person represented.

As regards this clonotype: Its antigen target is currently unknown. Per-nucleotide qualities are absent, and no much larger clonotype sits a single base away.

Deletion took 1 base off V and 3 bases off J, with a span of 10 bases between the germline ends. The CDR3 has 14 amino acids, counting the end cysteine and phenylalanine. Here the CDR3 DNA is all that survives: 42 bases in frame from base 1. In the germline V gene (reference sequence), CDR1 corresponds to LNHNV and CDR2 to YYDKDF. General findings and caveats noted by the study authors: Relatively few convalescent patients were included in the study, and early timepoints after natural infection were not analyzed. In convalescent patients, nearly all vaccine-specific clones (304 of 307) were found to be mono-reactive for SARS-CoV-2 spike rather than cross-reactive with common cold coronaviruses. Among convalescent patients, a median about 90% of the SARS-CoV-2-reactive clones seen after vaccination appeared only after vaccination, which suggests priming specific to the vaccine. An increase in the median number of SARS-CoV-2-reactive clonotypes from 20 to 25 after infection to roughly 36 after vaccination was observed, but the change was not found to be significant.

Positive SARS-CoV-2 PCR tests in the convalescent patients dated from March to December 2020, before Alpha, Beta and Delta variants emerged in the United States. Ficoll-Paque Plus gradient centrifugation was used to isolate PBMCs from whole blood, and the isolated PBMCs were then either used fresh or cryopreserved at -140C. To prepare the library, PCR was applied. The sequencer listed for this sample is Illumina iSeq 100. The authors processed their data as follows. Non-productive sequences were removed, and CDR3s not starting with C, not ending with F or W, or shorter than 7 amino acids were discarded. Levenshtein distances (stringdist) and unrooted phylogenetic trees (ape) in R version 3.6.1 were used to assess CDR3 homology. The public reads were run again by TCRdb, first through fastp at Q25 and then through MiXCR, and only productive beta chains were kept. Entries that share a CDR3 protein sequence are merged under the most common genes and DNA. The V and J calls here are based on TCRdb, not the publication. The sample contains fewer than 25,000 distinct CDR3 sequences, approximately 51% of them found a single time. More than 0.85% of the sample is in the top ten clones.

The sample was CD4+ T cells from blood, taken before SARS-CoV-2 vaccination. The sequence links TRBV15 to TRBJ2-7; 6 matching bases give a weak D call of TRBD2. The sequence was collected from a human donor who had recovered from COVID-19. At the DNA level, the sequence is TGTGCCACCAGCAGAGGAAGACTAGGCTACGAGCAGTACTTC. Translated, it reads CATSRGRLGYEQYF.